These T cell receptor beta chains were read from a single sample in a study of graft-versus-host responses after intestinal transplantation. TCRdb keeps only in-frame clones here, not all; method: immunoSEQ multiplex PCR. The sample yields under 20,000 clones, 85% to 95% seen once. The specimen was PBMCs, collected 23 days after intestinal transplant. The source of these receptors is a human patient who received an intestinal transplant, so some T cells may come from the graft donor. Both conserved end residues are part of each CDR3. Fields, in order: D gene, J gene, V gene, clone size, CDR3 DNA, CDR3 protein. D genes are given only for firm matches. A row's size may be missing; if present it is once, few, many or a size class.

d_gene: .
j_gene: TRBJ1-1
v_gene: TRBV11-1
abundance: .
CDR3nt: TGTGCCAGCAGCTTAGCGTATCGGGACGGTGGAACTTTCTTT
CDR3aa: CASSLAYRDGGTFF

d_gene: .
j_gene: TRBJ2-1
v_gene: TRBV10-3
abundance: .
CDR3nt: TGTGCCATCAGTGGAGGGTGCAATGAGCAGTTCTTC
CDR3aa: CAISGGCNEQFF

d_gene: .
j_gene: TRBJ2-2
v_gene: TRBV19
abundance: .
CDR3nt: TGTGCCAGTAGTACTCCCCTCTCCGGGACTCCGGACAACACCGGGGAGCTGTTTTTT
CDR3aa: CASSTPLSGTPDNTGELFF

d_gene: TRBD1
j_gene: TRBJ1-2
v_gene: TRBV11-2
abundance: .
CDR3nt: TGTGCCAGCAGTGATGGGACAGGAAGAGCTAACTATGGCTACACCTTC
CDR3aa: CASSDGTGRANYGYTF

d_gene: TRBD1
j_gene: TRBJ1-1
v_gene: TRBV5-1
abundance: .
CDR3nt: TGCGCCAGCAGCTTGGGAGGGGGCAACACTGAAGCTTTCTTT
CDR3aa: CASSLGGGNTEAFF

d_gene: .
j_gene: TRBJ2-5
v_gene: TRBV10-3
abundance: .
CDR3nt: TGTGCCATCAGTGAGTCCGCAGGACAAGAGACCCAGTACTTC
CDR3aa: CAISESAGQETQYF

d_gene: TRBD1
j_gene: TRBJ1-5
v_gene: TRBV6-1
abundance: .
CDR3nt: TGTGCCAGCAGCCCGACAGGGAGTATGGAGCCCCAGCATTTT
CDR3aa: CASSPTGSMEPQHF

d_gene: .
j_gene: TRBJ2-4
v_gene: TRBV2
abundance: .
CDR3nt: TGTGCCAGCAGTCCACGGTTCGGACGGGGCAAAAACATTCAGTACTTC
CDR3aa: CASSPRFGRGKNIQYF

d_gene: .
j_gene: TRBJ2-7
v_gene: TRBV14
abundance: .
CDR3nt: TGTGCCAGCAGCCTTGGAGGCTACGAGCAGTACTTC
CDR3aa: CASSLGGYEQYF

d_gene: TRBD1
j_gene: TRBJ2-1
v_gene: TRBV6-1
abundance: .
CDR3nt: TGTGCCAGCAGCCCTGACAGGGAATGGGTCCGGGAGCAGTTCTTC
CDR3aa: CASSPDREWVREQFF

d_gene: TRBD2
j_gene: TRBJ2-7
v_gene: TRBV11-3
abundance: .
CDR3nt: TGTGCCAGCAGCTCACCCGGACTAGCGGGAGGGCCGGTCCACGAGCAGTACTTC
CDR3aa: CASSSPGLAGGPVHEQYF

d_gene: TRBD1
j_gene: TRBJ2-7
v_gene: TRBV6-5
abundance: .
CDR3nt: TGTGCCAGCAGTTACACGGGACAGGGCTCCTACGAGCAGTACTTC
CDR3aa: CASSYTGQGSYEQYF

d_gene: .
j_gene: TRBJ1-1
v_gene: TRBV27
abundance: .
CDR3nt: TGTGCCAGCAGTTTTTTGGGCACTGAAGCTTTCTTT
CDR3aa: CASSFLGTEAFF

d_gene: .
j_gene: TRBJ2-7
v_gene: TRBV5-6
abundance: .
CDR3nt: TGTGCCAGCAGCTTTGGGCTCACCTACGAGCAGTACTTC
CDR3aa: CASSFGLTYEQYF

d_gene: TRBD2
j_gene: TRBJ2-1
v_gene: TRBV29-1
abundance: .
CDR3nt: TGCAGCGTGTCCGGGACTAGCAGCAATGAGCAGTTCTTC
CDR3aa: CSVSGTSSNEQFF

d_gene: .
j_gene: TRBJ2-1
v_gene: TRBV27
abundance: .
CDR3nt: TGTGCCAGCAGTACTACAGGGTCCAATGAGCAGTTCTTC
CDR3aa: CASSTTGSNEQFF

d_gene: TRBD1
j_gene: TRBJ2-1
v_gene: TRBV6-5
abundance: .
CDR3nt: TGTGCCAGCAAACCCGGACAGGGGGCCATCAATGAGCAGTTCTTC
CDR3aa: CASKPGQGAINEQFF

d_gene: TRBD2
j_gene: TRBJ2-2
v_gene: TRBV9
abundance: .
CDR3nt: TGTGCCAGCTCACTAGCGGGGGGAACCGCCGGGGAGCTGTTTTTT
CDR3aa: CASSLAGGTAGELFF

d_gene: TRBD2
j_gene: TRBJ2-5
v_gene: TRBV7-2
abundance: .
CDR3nt: TGTGCCAGCAGCTTTCCAGCGGGAGGGTTGGGAGAGACCCAGTACTTC
CDR3aa: CASSFPAGGLGETQYF

d_gene: .
j_gene: TRBJ1-1
v_gene: TRBV10-1
abundance: .
CDR3nt: TGCGCCAGCAGTGAGTCGCGGACCGCATCCTTTGGAGCTTTCTTT
CDR3aa: CASSESRTASFGAFF

d_gene: TRBD2
j_gene: TRBJ2-1
v_gene: TRBV6-6
abundance: .
CDR3nt: TGTGCCAGCAGTCGCGGGACTAACTACAATGAGCAGTTCTTC
CDR3aa: CASSRGTNYNEQFF

d_gene: TRBD2
j_gene: TRBJ2-7
v_gene: TRBV30
abundance: .
CDR3nt: TGTGCCTGGAGTGTACTCCCCCTACTACTAGCGGGAGGACACGAGCAGTACTTC
CDR3aa: CAWSVLPLLLAGGHEQYF

d_gene: .
j_gene: TRBJ1-2
v_gene: TRBV7-9
abundance: .
CDR3nt: TGTGCCAGCAGCTCAGCGGTAGTGGCAGGGAACGACTATGGCTACACCTTC
CDR3aa: CASSSAVVAGNDYGYTF

d_gene: .
j_gene: TRBJ2-7
v_gene: TRBV29-1
abundance: .
CDR3nt: TGCAGCGTTGTCAAGGACAGCTCCTACGAGCAGTACTTC
CDR3aa: CSVVKDSSYEQYF

d_gene: .
j_gene: TRBJ2-1
v_gene: TRBV7-7
abundance: .
CDR3nt: TGTGCCAGCAGCTTAGCGGATTCCTACAATGAGCAGTTCTTC
CDR3aa: CASSLADSYNEQFF

d_gene: .
j_gene: TRBJ1-2
v_gene: TRBV30
abundance: .
CDR3nt: TGTGCCTGGAGTGCAGGCCAGATCGATGGCTACACCTTC
CDR3aa: CAWSAGQIDGYTF

d_gene: .
j_gene: TRBJ2-3
v_gene: TRBV4-1
abundance: .
CDR3nt: TGCGCCAGCAGCCAAGATGGAACAACAGATACGCAGTATTTT
CDR3aa: CASSQDGTTDTQYF

d_gene: .
j_gene: TRBJ2-7
v_gene: TRBV27
abundance: .
CDR3nt: TGTGCCAGCAGTTTAGCGGACGCCCGGGAGCAGTACTTC
CDR3aa: CASSLADAREQYF

d_gene: .
j_gene: TRBJ2-7
v_gene: TRBV2
abundance: .
CDR3nt: TGTGCCAGCTCCATCTACGAGCAGTACTTC
CDR3aa: CASSIYEQYF

d_gene: TRBD1
j_gene: TRBJ1-2
v_gene: TRBV19
abundance: once
CDR3nt: TGTGCCAGTAGTATAGAGCCTGGGACAGGCAATAAGGGCTACACCTTC
CDR3aa: CASSIEPGTGNKGYTF

d_gene: .
j_gene: TRBJ1-1
v_gene: TRBV28
abundance: .
CDR3nt: TGTGCCAGCAGTTTGCGCAGGCCGAACACTGAAGCTTTCTTT
CDR3aa: CASSLRRPNTEAFF

d_gene: TRBD2
j_gene: TRBJ2-1
v_gene: TRBV28
abundance: .
CDR3nt: TGTGCCAGCAGAATAGCGGGAGAAGAGCATGAGCAGTTCTTC
CDR3aa: CASRIAGEEHEQFF

d_gene: .
j_gene: TRBJ2-7
v_gene: TRBV19
abundance: .
CDR3nt: TGTGCCTGCTCCCGGGACACCTCCTACGAGCAGTACTTC
CDR3aa: CACSRDTSYEQYF

d_gene: .
j_gene: TRBJ2-2
v_gene: TRBV30
abundance: .
CDR3nt: TGTGCCTGGACCCCCGGACCTTTCACCGGGGAGCTGTTTTTT
CDR3aa: CAWTPGPFTGELFF

d_gene: .
j_gene: TRBJ2-2
v_gene: TRBV28
abundance: .
CDR3nt: TGTGCCAGCGACCCCAGCGGACAAAAAACCGGGGAGCTGTTTTTT
CDR3aa: CASDPSGQKTGELFF

d_gene: TRBD1
j_gene: TRBJ1-1
v_gene: TRBV10-2
abundance: .
CDR3nt: TGCGCCAGCAGCTCCGTACAGGGGGCGCGGACTGAAGCTTTCTTT
CDR3aa: CASSSVQGARTEAFF

d_gene: .
j_gene: TRBJ2-1
v_gene: TRBV9
abundance: few
CDR3nt: TGTGCCAGCAGCGTAGTTCCCCTTTGGGATGAGCAGTTCTTC
CDR3aa: CASSVVPLWDEQFF

d_gene: .
j_gene: TRBJ1-4
v_gene: TRBV6-1
abundance: .
CDR3nt: TGTGCCAGCAGTGAAGCCGGCGGTTGGGGTTCTAATGAAAAACTGTTTTTT
CDR3aa: CASSEAGGWGSNEKLFF

d_gene: TRBD2
j_gene: TRBJ2-1
v_gene: TRBV28
abundance: .
CDR3nt: TGTGCCAGCAGTAAACCTAGCGGGAGGGCGACCTATCAGAATGAGCAGTTCTTC
CDR3aa: CASSKPSGRATYQNEQFF

d_gene: .
j_gene: TRBJ1-2
v_gene: TRBV7-9
abundance: .
CDR3nt: TGTGCCAGCAGCCAGCGGGGGCACTATAACTATGGCTACACCTTC
CDR3aa: CASSQRGHYNYGYTF

d_gene: TRBD2
j_gene: TRBJ2-1
v_gene: TRBV19
abundance: .
CDR3nt: TGTGCCAGTAGTCCTAGCGGGAATGAGCAGTTCTTC
CDR3aa: CASSPSGNEQFF

d_gene: .
j_gene: TRBJ2-3
v_gene: TRBV27
abundance: .
CDR3nt: TGTGCCAGCAGTTTAGGAGGGTCATTAGATACGCAGTATTTT
CDR3aa: CASSLGGSLDTQYF

d_gene: TRBD2
j_gene: TRBJ2-5
v_gene: TRBV27
abundance: .
CDR3nt: TGTGCCAGCAGTTTACAGGCCACCTTATACGAGGGAGGGAGAGAGACCCAGTACTTC
CDR3aa: CASSLQATLYEGGRETQYF

d_gene: .
j_gene: TRBJ2-7
v_gene: TRBV19
abundance: .
CDR3nt: TGTGCCAGTAGTGCGGGGATTGACTACGAGCAGTACTTC
CDR3aa: CASSAGIDYEQYF

d_gene: .
j_gene: TRBJ1-3
v_gene: TRBV9
abundance: .
CDR3nt: TGTGCCAGCAGCGCGGTTCCCGACAGTCCTCTCGGAAACACCATATATTTT
CDR3aa: CASSAVPDSPLGNTIYF

d_gene: .
j_gene: TRBJ1-1
v_gene: TRBV29-1
abundance: .
CDR3nt: TGCAGCGTTGAAGTCCAGCGGGGGAACACTGAAGCTTTCTTT
CDR3aa: CSVEVQRGNTEAFF

d_gene: .
j_gene: TRBJ1-1
v_gene: TRBV27
abundance: .
CDR3nt: TGTGCCAGCAGACAGATGAACACTGAAGCTTTCTTT
CDR3aa: CASRQMNTEAFF

d_gene: .
j_gene: TRBJ2-7
v_gene: TRBV15
abundance: .
CDR3nt: TGTGCCACCAGCAGAGGGGGGAGCTACGAGCAGTACTTC
CDR3aa: CATSRGGSYEQYF

d_gene: TRBD1
j_gene: TRBJ2-2
v_gene: TRBV4-1
abundance: .
CDR3nt: TGCGCCAGCAGCCAAGTTGACAGGGGAACCGGGGAGCTGTTTTTT
CDR3aa: CASSQVDRGTGELFF

d_gene: .
j_gene: TRBJ1-1
v_gene: TRBV15
abundance: once
CDR3nt: TGTGCCACCAGCACGCTTCTCTCAGGTACTGAAGCTTTCTTT
CDR3aa: CATSTLLSGTEAFF

d_gene: .
j_gene: TRBJ1-5
v_gene: TRBV6-5
abundance: .
CDR3nt: TGTGCCAGCACTCAATGGGGAAATCAGCCCCAGCATTTT
CDR3aa: CASTQWGNQPQHF

d_gene: .
j_gene: TRBJ2-5
v_gene: TRBV6-5
abundance: .
CDR3nt: TGTGCCAGCAGTTACTCAGGGGTCTCGGGGACCCAGTACTTC
CDR3aa: CASSYSGVSGTQYF

d_gene: .
j_gene: TRBJ2-1
v_gene: TRBV4-1
abundance: .
CDR3nt: TGCGCCAGCAGCCGGGGGGACAATGAGCAGTTCTTC
CDR3aa: CASSRGDNEQFF

d_gene: TRBD2
j_gene: TRBJ2-3
v_gene: TRBV5-6
abundance: .
CDR3nt: TGTGCCAGCAGCTTGGTGCCTAGCGGGGGCACAGATACGCAGTATTTT
CDR3aa: CASSLVPSGGTDTQYF